The T cell receptor (beta chain) described here comes from a study of regulatory T cells. The study's findings and limits: Hydrophobic residues at CDR3 positions 6 and 7 were enriched in conventional CD4+ T cells of CD3G-deficient patients.

Note on this clone: Its cognate antigen is unknown.

V lost 3 bases to trimming and J lost 11 bases, with 13 bases between them. The CDR3 sequence is 12 residues long. Germline CDR1 and CDR2: MNHNS and SASEGT. The PCR used 52 TRBV and 13 TRBJ primers. Clones were sequenced by immunoSEQ multiplex PCR, and TCRdb holds only the in-frame ones, with some missing. The data show some 30,000 clones, with 93% seen just once and approximately 0.98% held by the top ten. This chain connects TRBV6-1 to TRBJ1-1; D is possibly TRBD1 (5 bases). Sequencing used conventional CD4+ T cells sorted from blood. The source of this sequence is a child aged 2 to 10 with CD3G deficiency. The CDR3 DNA reads as TGTGCCAGCAGTGAGGACGGGCGACAGGCTTTCTTT. It specifies CASSEDGRQAFF.